This entry is about one T cell receptor (beta chain). The target antigen is unknown. This sample was taken from a study of T-cell reconstitution after alpha-beta-depleted transplantation in children. Findings of the study overall: T-cell counts and diversity were attributed mostly to newly produced T cells one year after transplant. Where alpha-beta T cells came from about two months after transplant was reportedly several hundred expanded graft clones. Diversity of TCRbeta at day 60 was high in some patients, arising from surviving recipient T cells and thymic progenitors.

Preparation of the TCRbeta library used unique molecular identifiers. TCRdb called the PCR reads again in MiXCR, with one record for every CDR3 protein. The sample comprises 65,000 to 90,000 distinct CDR3 sequences, approximately 11% of which are singletons, and approximately 13% rests with the top ten. The V gene lost 8 bases and the J gene lost 7 bases, with 22 bases spanning the gap. Germline V gives CDR1 MNHEY, CDR2 SVGEGT. The CDR3 totals 15 residues. This chain links TRBV6-2 or TRBV6-3 with TRBJ2-3; tentative D call: TRBD2 (6 bases). The source material was PBMCs, sampled before TCRalphabeta/CD19-depleted stem cell transplant. The source of this sequence is a boy aged 5-17 years with acute myeloid leukemia, due to receive a stem cell transplant. The CDR3 DNA is TGTGCCAGCTCTACCGGGACTCGATTCGTGAATACGCAGTATTTT. This encodes CASSTGTRFVNTQYF.